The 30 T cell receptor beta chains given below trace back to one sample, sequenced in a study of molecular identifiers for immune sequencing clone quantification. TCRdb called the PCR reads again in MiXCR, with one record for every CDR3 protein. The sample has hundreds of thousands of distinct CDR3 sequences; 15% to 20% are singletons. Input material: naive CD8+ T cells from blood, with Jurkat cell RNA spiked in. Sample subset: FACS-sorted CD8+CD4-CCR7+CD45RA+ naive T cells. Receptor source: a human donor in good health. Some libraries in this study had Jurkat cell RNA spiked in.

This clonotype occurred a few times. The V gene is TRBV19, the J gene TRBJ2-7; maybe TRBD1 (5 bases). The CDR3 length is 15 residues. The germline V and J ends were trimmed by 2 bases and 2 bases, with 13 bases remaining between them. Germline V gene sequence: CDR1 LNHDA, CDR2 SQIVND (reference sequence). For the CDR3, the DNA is TGTGCCAGTAGTATACAAAGGGGCCCGACCTACGAGCAGTACTTC. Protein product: CASSIQRGPTYEQYF.

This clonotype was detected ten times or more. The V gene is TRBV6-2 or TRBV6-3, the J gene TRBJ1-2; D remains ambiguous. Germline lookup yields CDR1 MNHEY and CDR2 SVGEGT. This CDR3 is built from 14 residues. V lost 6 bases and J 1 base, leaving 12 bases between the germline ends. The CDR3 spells CASRQLMVNYGYTF. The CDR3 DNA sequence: TGTGCCAGCAGACAACTCATGGTTAACTATGGCTACACCTTC.

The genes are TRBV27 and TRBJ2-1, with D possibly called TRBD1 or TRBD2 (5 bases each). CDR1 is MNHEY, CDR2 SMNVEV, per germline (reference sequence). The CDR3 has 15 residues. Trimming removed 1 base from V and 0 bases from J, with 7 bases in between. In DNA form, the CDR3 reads TGTGCCAGCAGTTTATACGGGGCCTCCTACAATGAGCAGTTCTTC. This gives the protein CASSLYGASYNEQFF.

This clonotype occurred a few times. In nucleotides, the CDR3 is TGCAGTGCTCGGATGGCAGGGGCCGTCGCAACTAATGAAAAACTGTTTTTT. Amino acids: CSARMAGAVATNEKLFF. The chain couples TRBV20-1 to TRBJ1-4; a weak D match, TRBD1 (6 bases). The CDR3 loop spans 17 amino acids. The germline gives CDR1 DFQATT, CDR2 SNEGSKA (reference sequence). Trimming took off 5 bases at V and 0 bases at J, with 19 bases between the two ends.

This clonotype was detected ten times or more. CDR3: CASSLYRDYYEQYF. CDR3 sequence (DNA): TGTGCCAGCAGTCTTTACAGAGATTACTACGAGCAGTACTTC. The chain couples TRBV27 to TRBJ2-7; unclear D gene. Per germline, CDR1 MNHEY and CDR2 SMNVEV (reference sequence). V lost 5 bases and J 3 bases, leaving 14 bases between the germline ends. The CDR3 extends over 14 amino acids.

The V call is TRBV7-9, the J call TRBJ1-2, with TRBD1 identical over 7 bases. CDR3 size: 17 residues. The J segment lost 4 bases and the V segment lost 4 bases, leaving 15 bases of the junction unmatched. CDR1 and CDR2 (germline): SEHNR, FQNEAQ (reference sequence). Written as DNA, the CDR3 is TGTGCCAGCAGCTCCATGGGAGGGGGCTCAGCTAGCTATGGCTACACCTTC. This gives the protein CASSSMGGGSASYGYTF.

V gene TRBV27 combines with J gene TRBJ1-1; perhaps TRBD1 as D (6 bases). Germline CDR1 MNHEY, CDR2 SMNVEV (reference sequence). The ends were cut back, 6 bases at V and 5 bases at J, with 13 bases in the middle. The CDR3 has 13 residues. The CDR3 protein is CASRPQGRTEAFF. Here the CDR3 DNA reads TGTGCCAGCAGACCACAGGGAAGGACTGAAGCTTTCTTT.

The CDR3 bases are TGTGCCAGCGGCCTCTTTGCGGGGGCCGGGGACATTCAGTACTTC. As protein: CASGLFAGAGDIQYF. The rearrangement links TRBV7-2 to TRBJ2-4; perhaps TRBD2 as D (7 bases). The CDR3 contains 15 residues. Per the germline V gene, CDR1 is SGHTA and CDR2 is FQGNSA. Trimming cost V 8 bases and J 8 bases, with 22 bases left between them.

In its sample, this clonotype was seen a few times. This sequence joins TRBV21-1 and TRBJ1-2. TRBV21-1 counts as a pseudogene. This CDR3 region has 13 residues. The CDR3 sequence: CASSKPEYPGYTF. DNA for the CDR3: TGTGCCAGCAGTAAGCCCGAGTATCCTGGCTACACCTTC.

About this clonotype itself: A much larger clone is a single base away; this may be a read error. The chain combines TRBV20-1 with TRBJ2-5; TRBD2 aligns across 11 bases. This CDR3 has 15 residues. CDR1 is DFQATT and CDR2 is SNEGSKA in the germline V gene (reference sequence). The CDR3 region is CSASSYTSGGEIQYF. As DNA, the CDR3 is TGCAGTGCTAGCTCCTATACTAGCGGGGGAGAGATCCAGTACTTC.

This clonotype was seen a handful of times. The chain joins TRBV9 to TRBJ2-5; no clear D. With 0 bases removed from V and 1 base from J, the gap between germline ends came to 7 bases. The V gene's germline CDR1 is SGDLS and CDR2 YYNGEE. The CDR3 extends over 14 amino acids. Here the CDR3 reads CASSVGASQETQYF. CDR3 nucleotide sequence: TGTGCCAGCAGCGTAGGGGCTAGCCAAGAGACCCAGTACTTC.

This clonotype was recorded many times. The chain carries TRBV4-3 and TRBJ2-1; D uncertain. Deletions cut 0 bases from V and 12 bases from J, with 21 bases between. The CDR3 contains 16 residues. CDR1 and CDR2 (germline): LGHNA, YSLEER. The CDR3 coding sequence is TGCGCCAGCAGCCAAGATGAATTCGATTCGGCCCAAGGGCAGTTCTTC. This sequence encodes CASSQDEFDSAQGQFF.

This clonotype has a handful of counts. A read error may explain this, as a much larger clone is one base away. The CDR3 here is CAGSSEAGREAFF. The CDR3 DNA is TGTGCCGGCAGCTCCGAGGCCGGGCGTGAAGCTTTCTTT. The V call is TRBV7-9, the J call TRBJ1-1; no firm D call. The CDR3 extends over 13 amino acids. Germline-derived CDR1 and CDR2 are SEHNR and FQNEAQ (reference sequence).

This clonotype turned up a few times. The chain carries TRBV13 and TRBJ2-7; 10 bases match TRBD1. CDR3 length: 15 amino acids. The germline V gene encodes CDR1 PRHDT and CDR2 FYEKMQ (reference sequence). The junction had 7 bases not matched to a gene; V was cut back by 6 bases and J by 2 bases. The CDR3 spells CASRKDRGTTYEQYF. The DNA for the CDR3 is TGTGCCAGCAGAAAGGACAGGGGGACGACCTACGAGCAGTACTTC.

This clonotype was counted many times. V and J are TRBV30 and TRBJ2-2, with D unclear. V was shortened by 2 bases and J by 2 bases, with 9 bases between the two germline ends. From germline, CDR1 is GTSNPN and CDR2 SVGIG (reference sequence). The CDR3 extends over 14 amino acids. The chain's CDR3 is CAWSPSSNTGELFF. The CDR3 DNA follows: TGTGCCTGGAGTCCTTCGTCAAACACCGGGGAGCTGTTTTTT. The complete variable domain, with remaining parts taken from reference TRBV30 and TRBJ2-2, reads SQTIHQWPATLVQPVGSPLSLECTVEGTSNPNLYWYRQAAGRGLQLLFYSVGIGQISSEVPQNLSASRPQDRQFILSSKKLLLSDSGFYLCAWSPSSNTGELFFGEGSRLTVL.

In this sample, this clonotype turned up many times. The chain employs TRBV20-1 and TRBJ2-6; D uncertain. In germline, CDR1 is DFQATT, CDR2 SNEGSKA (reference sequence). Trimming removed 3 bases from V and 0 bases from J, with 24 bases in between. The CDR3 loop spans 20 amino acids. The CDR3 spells CSASGRTGRPPNSGANVLTF. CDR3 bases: TGCAGTGCTAGCGGACGTACCGGTAGGCCTCCAAACTCTGGGGCCAACGTCCTGACTTTC.

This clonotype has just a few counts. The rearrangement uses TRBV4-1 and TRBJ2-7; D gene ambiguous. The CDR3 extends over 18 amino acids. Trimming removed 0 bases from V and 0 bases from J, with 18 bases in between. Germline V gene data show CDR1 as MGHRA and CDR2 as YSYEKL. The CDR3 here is CASSQDALPLGSSYEQYF. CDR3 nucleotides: TGCGCCAGCAGCCAAGATGCTCTCCCCCTGGGCAGCTCCTACGAGCAGTACTTC.

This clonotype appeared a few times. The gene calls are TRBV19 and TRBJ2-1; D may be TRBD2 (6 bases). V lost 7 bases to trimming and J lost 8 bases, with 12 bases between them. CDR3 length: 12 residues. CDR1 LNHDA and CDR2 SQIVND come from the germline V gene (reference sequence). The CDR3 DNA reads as TGTGCCAGTACCGCAGGAGGGTATGAGCAGTTCTTC. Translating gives CASTAGGYEQFF.

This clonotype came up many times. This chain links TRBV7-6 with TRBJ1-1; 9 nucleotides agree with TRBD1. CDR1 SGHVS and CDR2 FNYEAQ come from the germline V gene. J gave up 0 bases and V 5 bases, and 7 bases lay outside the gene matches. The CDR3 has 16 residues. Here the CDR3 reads CASSIGTGLMNTEAFF. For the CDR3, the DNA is TGTGCCAGCAGCATCGGGACAGGGCTGATGAACACTGAAGCTTTCTTT.

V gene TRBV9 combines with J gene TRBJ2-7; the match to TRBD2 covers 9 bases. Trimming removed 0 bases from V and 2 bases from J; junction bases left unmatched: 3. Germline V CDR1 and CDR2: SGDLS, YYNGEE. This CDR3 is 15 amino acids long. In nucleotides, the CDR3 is TGTGCCAGCAGCGTAGAGGCGGGAGGGCCCTACGAGCAGTACTTC. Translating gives CASSVEAGGPYEQYF.

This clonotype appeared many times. Here the CDR3 DNA reads TGTGCCACCAGTGACCCAAGGACAGGGGGCATCACCGGGGAGCTGTTTTTT. This sequence encodes CATSDPRTGGITGELFF. The chain employs TRBV24-1 and TRBJ2-2; 11 nucleotides agree with TRBD1. V was pared by 4 bases and J by 4 bases, with 7 bases of the junction left unmatched. The CDR3 loop spans 17 amino acids. The germline gives CDR1 KGHDR, CDR2 SFDVKD.

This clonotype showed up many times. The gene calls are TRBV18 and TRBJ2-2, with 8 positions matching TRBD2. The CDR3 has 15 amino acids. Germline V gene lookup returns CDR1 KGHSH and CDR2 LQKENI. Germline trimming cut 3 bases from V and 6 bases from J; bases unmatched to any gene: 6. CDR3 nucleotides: TGTGCCAGCTCACCGACAGCGGGAGCCCCCGGGGAGCTGTTTTTT. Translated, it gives CASSPTAGAPGELFF.

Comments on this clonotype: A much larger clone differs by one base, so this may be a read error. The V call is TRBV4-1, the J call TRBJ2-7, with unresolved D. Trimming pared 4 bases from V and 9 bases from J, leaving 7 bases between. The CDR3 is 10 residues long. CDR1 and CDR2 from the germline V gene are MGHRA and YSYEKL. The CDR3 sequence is CASSPPPQYF. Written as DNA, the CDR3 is TGCGCCAGCAGCCCGCCCCCGCAGTACTTC.

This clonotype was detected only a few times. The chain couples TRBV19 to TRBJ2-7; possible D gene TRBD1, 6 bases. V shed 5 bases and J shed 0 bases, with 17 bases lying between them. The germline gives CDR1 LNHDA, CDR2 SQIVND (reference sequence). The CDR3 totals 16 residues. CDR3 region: CASSATRDTDSYEQYF. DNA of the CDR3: TGTGCCAGTAGTGCGACCCGGGACACGGACTCCTACGAGCAGTACTTC.

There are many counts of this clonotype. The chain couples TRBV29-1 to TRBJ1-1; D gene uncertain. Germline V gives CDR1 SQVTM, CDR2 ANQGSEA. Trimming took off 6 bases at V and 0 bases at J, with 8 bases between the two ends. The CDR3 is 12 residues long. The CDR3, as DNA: TGCAGCGTCTTTAAAATGAACACTGAAGCTTTCTTT. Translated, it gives CSVFKMNTEAFF.

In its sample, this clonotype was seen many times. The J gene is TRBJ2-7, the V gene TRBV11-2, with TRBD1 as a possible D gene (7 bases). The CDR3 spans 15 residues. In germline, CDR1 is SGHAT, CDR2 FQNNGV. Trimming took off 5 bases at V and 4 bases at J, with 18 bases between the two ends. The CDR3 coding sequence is TGTGCCAGCAGCGTAGTCGGAGGGGGCTGGTACGAGCAGTACTTC. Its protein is CASSVVGGGWYEQYF. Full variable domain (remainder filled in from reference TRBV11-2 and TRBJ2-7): EAGVAQSPRYKIIEKRQSVAFWCNPISGHATLYWYQQILGQGPKLLIQFQNNGVVDDSQLPKDRFSAERLKGVDSTLKIQPAKLEDSAVYLCASSVVGGGWYEQYFGPGTRLTVT.

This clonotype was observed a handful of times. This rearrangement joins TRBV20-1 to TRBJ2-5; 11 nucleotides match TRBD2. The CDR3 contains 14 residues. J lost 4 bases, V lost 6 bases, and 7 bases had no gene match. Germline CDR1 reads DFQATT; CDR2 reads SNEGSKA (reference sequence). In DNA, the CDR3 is TGCAGTGCAAGGGCCGGACTAGCGGGAGAGACCCAGTACTTC. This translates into CSARAGLAGETQYF.

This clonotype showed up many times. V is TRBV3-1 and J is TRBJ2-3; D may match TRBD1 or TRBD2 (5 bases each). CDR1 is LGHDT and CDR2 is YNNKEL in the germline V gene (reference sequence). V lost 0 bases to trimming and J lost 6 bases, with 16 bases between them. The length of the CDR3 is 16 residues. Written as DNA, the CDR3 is TGTGCCAGCAGCCAAGACGGGACCCCGAGTATTGATACGCAGTATTTT. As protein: CASSQDGTPSIDTQYF.

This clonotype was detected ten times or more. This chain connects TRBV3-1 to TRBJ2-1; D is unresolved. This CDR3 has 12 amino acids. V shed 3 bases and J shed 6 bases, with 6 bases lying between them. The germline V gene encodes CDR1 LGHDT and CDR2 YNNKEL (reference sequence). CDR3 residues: CASSHLTNEQFF. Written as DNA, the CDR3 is TGTGCCAGCAGCCACCTTACCAATGAGCAGTTCTTC.

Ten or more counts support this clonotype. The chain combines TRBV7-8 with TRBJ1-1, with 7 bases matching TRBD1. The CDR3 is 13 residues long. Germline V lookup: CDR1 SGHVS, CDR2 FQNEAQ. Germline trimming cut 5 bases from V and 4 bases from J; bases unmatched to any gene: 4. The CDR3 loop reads CASSAAGGTEAFF. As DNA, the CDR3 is TGTGCCAGCAGCGCAGCAGGGGGCACTGAAGCTTTCTTT.